One and the same sample provided the 6 T cell receptor beta chains below, sequenced in a study of siplizumab effects on memory and regulatory T cells. Generated by immunoSEQ multiplex PCR, the TCRdb table keeps only in-frame clones and is missing some. Seen here are tens of thousands of clones, 80% to 95% observed once, and the top ten hold 5.5% to 7.5%. Sequenced: CD8+ T cells sorted from blood. The receptors come from a human donor in good health.

The chain combines TRBV2 with TRBJ1-1; D is uncertain. CDR3 length equals 12 residues. The germline gives CDR1 SNHLY, CDR2 FYNNEI. Trimming took 3 bases from V and 1 from J, leaving 3 bases between them. CDR3 nucleotides: TGTGCCAGCAGTGAGGGGAACACTGAAGCTTTCTTT. Amino acid sequence: CASSEGNTEAFF.

The chain joins TRBV5-6 to TRBJ2-7, with D possibly TRBD1 on 6 matching bases. V was cut by 4 bases and J by 3 bases, with 14 bases left in between. The CDR3 is made up of 14 amino acids. Germline V gene lookup returns CDR1 SGHDT and CDR2 YYEEEE. The CDR3 DNA reads TGTGCCAGCAGCCCGGACAGAAACTTCTACGAGCAGTACTTC. It is translated as CASSPDRNFYEQYF.

This rearrangement joins TRBV2 to TRBJ2-7; D is perhaps TRBD1 (6 bases). Trimming left V 6 bases short and J 0 bases short, with 15 bases between. The CDR3 runs to 15 residues. Germline CDR1 SNHLY, CDR2 FYNNEI. The CDR3 DNA follows: TGTGCCAGCAGCTCGGGTAGGGGGAGCTCCTACGAGCAGTACTTC. Translation: CASSSGRGSSYEQYF.

Concerning this clone itself: The sample contains more than one DNA sequence encoding this CDR3. The V call is TRBV27, the J call TRBJ2-7; 7 bases line up with TRBD1. The V gene end was trimmed by 5 bases and the J gene end by 4 bases; junction bases not matched to a gene: 5. The CDR3 loop spans 13 amino acids. In germline, CDR1 is MNHEY, CDR2 SMNVEV (reference sequence). CDR3 region: CASSVGTAYEQYF. For the CDR3, the DNA is TGTGCCAGCAGTGTAGGGACAGCTTACGAGCAGTACTTC.

The CDR3 is CASSIRTSESSGANVLTF. The CDR3 nucleotides are TGTGCCAGCAGCATCCGGACTAGCGAAAGCTCTGGGGCCAACGTCCTGACTTTC. The chain carries TRBV7-2 and TRBJ2-6, with 9 nucleotides matching TRBD2. CDR1 is SGHTA, CDR2 FQGNSA, per germline. The V segment lost 5 bases and the J segment 0 bases; nucleotides outside the gene matches: 8. This CDR3 is built from 18 residues.

V usage is TRBV14 and J usage is TRBJ2-7; D unclear. V gave up 1 base and J gave up 6 bases, with 16 bases separating them. CDR1 SGHDN and CDR2 FVKESK come from the germline V gene. The CDR3 runs to 15 residues. The CDR3 protein is CASSQGGSFGSEQYF. Here the CDR3 DNA reads TGTGCCAGCAGCCAAGGGGGATCCTTTGGCTCCGAGCAGTACTTC.